This T cell receptor beta chain was captured by sequencing in a study of shared clonotypes between healthy human individuals. Whole-study context: Plates per donor: three CD4 naive, three CD4 memory, two CD8 naive, one CD8 memory.

As regards this clone: The antigen remains undetermined.

Notes on the study in general: Only a few donors were included, so the genetic and exposure-history diversity represented was limited.

The assay ran at deep level. Profiled with immunoSEQ multiplex PCR; TCRdb holds only in-frame clones, not every one. The data show some 2,500,000 clones, approximately 93% seen once. Germline-derived CDR1 and CDR2 are SGHRS and YFSETQ. After removal of 4 bases from V and 6 bases from J, the junction contained 3 bases not matched to a gene. The CDR3 contains 15 residues. Sequencing was performed on naive CD4+ T cells from PBMCs. Subset reported: CD45RA+ positively selected. The receptor's source is a man between 18 and 35 years old in good health. Some clones in this sample may be carry-over from other donors' samples. The chain employs TRBV5-1 and TRBJ2-1; 14 bases align to TRBD2. CDR3 protein: CASSDGTSGSNEQFF. DNA of the CDR3: TGCGCCAGCAGCGACGGGACTAGCGGGAGCAATGAGCAGTTCTTC.